This T cell receptor (beta chain) was profiled in a study of blood T cells in healthy people across ages. The use of a sample-barcoded 5' primer and a J-beta primer mix characterized a second PCR of roughly 6 to 11 cycles. Every cDNA molecule bore a tag from a template-switch adaptor containing 12 random nucleotides. TCRdb re-analysed the 5' RACE reads in MiXCR, keeping a single row per CDR3 protein. Of 1.5 million to 2 million distinct CDR3 sequences in the sample, under 30% were seen once. This clonotype was seen only a few times. V lost 2 bases, J lost 0 bases, and 9 bases lay in between. The CDR3 spans 15 residues. The germline gives CDR1 LGHDT, CDR2 YNNKEL (reference sequence). Each donor had around 11 milliliters of peripheral blood drawn.

This TCR came from a woman in her twenties or thirties in good health. The chain joins TRBV3-1 to TRBJ2-3; D call uncertain. Sample: blood. CDR3 protein: CASSQQLPSTDTQYF. The DNA for the CDR3 is TGTGCCAGCAGCCAACAACTCCCTAGCACAGATACGCAGTATTTT.